The 31 T cell receptor beta chains presented below share a single source sample, sequenced in a study of T-cell memory formation after mild COVID-19. TCRdb fed the 5' RACE reads into MiXCR, producing one record per CDR3 protein. In the table there are roughly 110,000 distinct CDR3 sequences, approximately 13% of which are singletons. The sequenced sample was PBMCs or a T cell subset sorted from them (not recorded which). These receptors all stem from an adult woman who had mild COVID-19 (a few samples of this study predate the infection). Cell type and time point are not known.

V is TRBV12-3 or TRBV12-4 and J is TRBJ1-5; no definite D call. The CDR3 contains 17 residues. Trimming left V 3 bases short and J 0 bases short, with 15 bases between. The DNA of the CDR3 is TGTGCCAGCAGTTTCTGGGGTCCAGTCTATAGCAATCAGCCCCAGCATTTT. Amino acid sequence: CASSFWGPVYSNQPQHF.

This clonotype has a handful of counts. The chain links TRBV20-1 to TRBJ2-7; the D is unclear. The V end lost 1 base, the J end lost 5 bases, and 12 bases lay between the germline ends. CDR1 is DFQATT and CDR2 is SNEGSKA in the germline V gene (reference sequence). The CDR3 spans 13 residues. As DNA, the CDR3 is TGCAGTGCTAGAGGGTTTCAGCCACACGAGCAGTACTTC. Protein product: CSARGFQPHEQYF.

This clonotype has a handful of counts. V gene TRBV4-3 combines with J gene TRBJ2-4; 9 bases are shared with TRBD2. The CDR3 has 17 residues. Trimming cost V 0 bases and J 2 bases; bases outside gene matches: 5. From germline, CDR1 is LGHNA and CDR2 YSLEER. The CDR3 loop is CASSQDGTSGSKNIQYF. CDR3 nucleotide sequence: TGCGCCAGCAGCCAAGACGGAACTAGCGGGTCCAAAAACATTCAGTACTTC.

This clonotype was seen repeatedly, ten times or more. The chain combines TRBV14 with TRBJ2-2, with D perhaps TRBD2 (6 bases). Germline V CDR1 and CDR2: SGHDN, FVKESK. The CDR3 extends over 16 amino acids. V was trimmed by 4 bases and J by 1 base, leaving 13 bases between them. CDR3 in amino acids: CASSPTGTQNTGELFF. The CDR3 DNA reads as TGTGCCAGCAGCCCCACCGGGACTCAGAACACCGGGGAGCTGTTTTTT.

This clonotype was seen more than once but under ten times. CDR3: CASSLGKQQYF. In nucleotides, the CDR3 is TGTGCCAGCAGCTTGGGCAAGCAGCAGTACTTC. The rearrangement joins TRBV7-6 to TRBJ2-7; D call uncertain. The CDR3 is 11 amino acids. With 3 bases removed from V and 8 bases from J, the gap between germline ends came to 8 bases. Germline values: CDR1 SGHVS, CDR2 FNYEAQ.

This clonotype has at least ten counts. The V and J genes are TRBV5-1 and TRBJ2-7, with 9 bases aligning to TRBD1. CDR1 is SGHRS and CDR2 is YFSETQ in the germline V gene. V shed 3 bases, J shed 3 bases, and the junction held 7 bases outside the gene matches. The CDR3 contains 15 residues. For the CDR3, the DNA is TGCGCCAGCAGCTCAGTAACAGGGGGCGGCTACGAGCAGTACTTC. Encoded protein: CASSSVTGGGYEQYF.

In nucleotides, the CDR3 is TGTGCCAGCAGTTTCCAGGGGGCGGACACTGAAGCTTTCTTT. Its protein product is CASSFQGADTEAFF. The rearrangement joins TRBV12-3 or TRBV12-4 to TRBJ1-1, with 8 nucleotides matching TRBD1. V lost 3 bases and J lost 3; bases outside the gene matches: 3. This CDR3 has 14 amino acids.

This clonotype was observed a few times. This chain uses TRBV6-5 with TRBJ1-1; no firm D call. CDR1 MNHEY and CDR2 SVGAGI come from the germline V gene. This CDR3 comprises 12 residues. Trimming removed 2 bases at V and 7 bases at J, with 8 bases between. CDR3 region: CASSYGRGEAFF. As DNA, the CDR3 is TGTGCCAGCAGTTACGGCCGGGGTGAAGCTTTCTTT.

This clonotype was detected a few times. This chain joins TRBV7-9 and TRBJ2-1, with TRBD1 as a possible D gene (6 bases). Trimming removed 4 bases from V and 0 bases from J, with 13 bases in between. The CDR3 length is 16 residues. Per germline, CDR1 SEHNR and CDR2 FQNEAQ (reference sequence). CDR3 residues: CASSYRDASSYNEQFF. DNA for the CDR3: TGTGCCAGCAGCTACAGGGACGCCAGCTCCTACAATGAGCAGTTCTTC.

J is TRBJ2-2 and V is TRBV7-9, with 9 bases fitting TRBD1. V lost 1 base and J lost 3; bases outside the gene matches: 0. CDR1 is SEHNR and CDR2 is FQNEAQ in the germline V gene (reference sequence). The CDR3 has 15 residues. This chain's CDR3 is CASSLGTGDTGELFF. The CDR3 DNA is TGTGCCAGCAGCTTAGGGACAGGGGACACCGGGGAGCTGTTTTTT.

This clonotype was seen ten or more times. This chain joins TRBV20-1 and TRBJ1-1; TRBD1 might be the D (5 bases). CDR1 and CDR2 (germline): DFQATT, SNEGSKA (reference sequence). Trimming removed 0 bases at V and 1 base at J, with 21 bases between. The CDR3 loop spans 18 amino acids. CDR3 coding DNA: TGCAGTGCTAGAGACCCCCGGGGGAGGGGTTCGGGGAACACTGAAGCTTTCTTT. As protein: CSARDPRGRGSGNTEAFF.

The chain has TRBV12-3 or TRBV12-4 and TRBJ2-7, with TRBD1 matching over 7 bases. V lost 0 bases to trimming and J lost 1 base; unmatched junction nucleotides: 6. CDR3 length equals 16 residues. As DNA, the CDR3 is TGTGCCAGCAGTTTAGCGGGCCAGGGGGAATCCTACGAGCAGTACTTC. Protein: CASSLAGQGESYEQYF.

This clonotype appeared a few times. The chain has TRBV21-1 and TRBJ2-2; the table's D call of TRBD1 was not tested on the DNA. TRBV21-1 is tagged as a pseudogene. The CDR3 is made up of 15 amino acids. CDR3: CASSKTPGISGELFF. The CDR3 DNA reads TGTGCCAGCAGCAAAACCCCAGGGATCTCCGGGGAGCTGTTTTTT.

This clonotype was counted between two and nine times. The rearrangement uses TRBV4-1 and TRBJ1-2; no clear D gene. Germline values: CDR1 MGHRA, CDR2 YSYEKL. V was shortened by 5 bases and J by 4 bases, with 11 bases between the two germline ends. The CDR3 has 13 residues. CDR3 loop: CASSSQLSYGYTF. The CDR3 DNA reads as TGCGCCAGCAGCTCCCAGTTGAGCTATGGCTACACCTTC.

The chain couples TRBV11-2 to TRBJ1-1; D uncertain. Germline V gene data show CDR1 as SGHAT and CDR2 as FQNNGV. This CDR3 comprises 14 residues. V was clipped by 4 bases and J by 5 bases, with 14 bases between them. CDR3 nucleotide sequence: TGTGCCAGCAGCTCCCCGGGGTCGAGGACTGAAGCTTTCTTT. This gives the protein CASSSPGSRTEAFF.

The chain couples TRBV18 to TRBJ2-1; the D gene is possibly TRBD1 (6 bases). The V end lost 1 base, the J end lost 3 bases, and 10 bases lay between the germline ends. Germline values: CDR1 KGHSH, CDR2 LQKENI. This CDR3 is 15 amino acids long. CDR3 DNA: TGTGCCAGCTCACCACGACAGGAGTACTACAATGAGCAGTTCTTC. Protein: CASSPRQEYYNEQFF. The full variable domain, rest sourced from reference TRBV18 and TRBJ2-1, is NAGVMQNPRHLVRRRGQEARLRCSPMKGHSHVYWYRQLPEEGLKFMVYLQKENIIDESGMPKERFSAEFPKEGPSILRIQQVVRGDSAAYFCASSPRQEYYNEQFFGPGTRLTVL.

DNA of the CDR3: TGTGCCACCAGCAGCCAGATCGGGGGCGTCCAAGAGACCCAGTACTTC. Its protein is CATSSQIGGVQETQYF. The chain carries TRBV15 and TRBJ2-5, with D possibly being TRBD1 or TRBD2 (6 bases each). Germline V gives CDR1 LNHNV, CDR2 YYDKDF (reference sequence). The CDR3 is 16 amino acids. Between the trimmed V and J ends, which lost 3 bases and 1 base, there was a span of 15 bases.

The V gene is TRBV29-1, the J gene TRBJ1-2; D might be TRBD1 (5 bases). V lost 3 bases and J lost 0, with 11 bases in between. This CDR3 has 14 amino acids. From germline, CDR1 is SQVTM and CDR2 ANQGSEA. Here the CDR3 reads CSVEGRRTNYGYTF. In DNA form, the CDR3 reads TGCAGCGTTGAGGGACGTAGAACTAACTATGGCTACACCTTC.

As concerns this clonotype: The final CDR3 position lacks the conserved phenylalanine or tryptophan, pointing to a likely read error. The rearrangement joins TRBV20-1 to TRBJ2-7; D is tentatively TRBD1 or TRBD2 (5 bases each). V shed 4 bases and J shed 5 bases, with 15 bases lying between them. Germline V gene data show CDR1 as DFQATT and CDR2 as SNEGSKA (reference sequence). This CDR3 has 13 residues. This chain's CDR3 is CSAKGTPEHEQYL. The CDR3 coding sequence is TGCAGTGCTAAAGGGACCCCGGAACACGAGCAGTACTTA.

The chain recombines TRBV24-1 with TRBJ2-1; 12 bases map to TRBD2. With 3 bases clipped from V and 6 bases from J, the junction kept 8 bases outside the gene matches. From germline, CDR1 is KGHDR and CDR2 SFDVKD. The CDR3 has 17 amino acids. CDR3 sequence (DNA): TGTGCCACCAGTGATGCTAGCGGGAGGGCCGTAAGCAATGAGCAGTTCTTC. It translates to CATSDASGRAVSNEQFF.

This clonotype was counted only a few times. V usage is TRBV7-9 and J usage is TRBJ2-7; D perhaps matches TRBD2 (6 bases). This CDR3 comprises 16 residues. V dropped 2 bases and J dropped 2 bases, with 16 bases sitting between them. The germline gives CDR1 SEHNR, CDR2 FQNEAQ (reference sequence). The CDR3 region is CASSLRGGRNTYEQYF. The CDR3 region has the DNA TGTGCCAGCAGCTTAAGGGGTGGGAGGAACACCTACGAGCAGTACTTC.

This clonotype was recorded at least ten times. The rearrangement joins TRBV7-9 to TRBJ2-1; D remains unclear. This CDR3 contains 12 residues. The V end was cut by 7 bases, the J end by 12 bases, with 16 bases between. Per the germline V gene, CDR1 is SEHNR and CDR2 is FQNEAQ (reference sequence). The CDR3 nucleotides read TGTGCCAGCACCCTCCGCCCAGATGCGCAGTTCTTC. Translation gives CASTLRPDAQFF.

The chain carries TRBV9 and TRBJ2-7, with 11 positions matching TRBD2. Germline V gene sequence: CDR1 SGDLS, CDR2 YYNGEE. Losses at the gene ends were 0 bases for V and 0 bases for J; bases not matched to a gene: 2. CDR3 size: 16 residues. The CDR3 sequence is CASSVGGTSGSYEQYF. In DNA, the CDR3 is TGTGCCAGCAGCGTAGGCGGGACTAGCGGCTCCTACGAGCAGTACTTC.

The rearrangement uses TRBV4-1 and TRBJ1-5, with D tentatively TRBD1 (5 bases). The CDR3 has 14 amino acids. V was clipped by 4 bases and J by 7 bases, with 14 bases between them. Germline V lookup: CDR1 MGHRA, CDR2 YSYEKL. The CDR3 DNA reads TGCGCCAGCAGCCCCTGGCAGGGTCCCCAGCCCCAGCATTTT. It encodes CASSPWQGPQPQHF.

There are a few counts of this clonotype. This chain joins TRBV27 and TRBJ2-7, with D possibly matching TRBD1 (6 bases). Between the trimmed V and J ends, which lost 8 bases and 6 bases, there was a span of 11 bases. The CDR3 has 11 residues. Germline V gives CDR1 MNHEY, CDR2 SMNVEV (reference sequence). CDR3 sequence (DNA): TGTGCCAGCCATATAGGGGGCGAGCAGTACTTC. This sequence encodes CASHIGGEQYF.

This sequence joins TRBV12-3 or TRBV12-4 and TRBJ2-7; D possibly uses TRBD1 or TRBD2 (6 bases each). There are 11 residues in the CDR3. The CDR3 is CATGGGGEQYF. DNA for the CDR3: TGTGCTACCGGAGGGGGTGGGGAGCAGTACTTC.

The sample holds many counts of this clonotype. The chain joins TRBV25-1 to TRBJ2-7, with TRBD1 identical over 9 bases. Germline CDR1 reads MGHDK; CDR2 reads SYGVNS. The length of the CDR3 is 17 residues. V was clipped by 3 bases and J by 4 bases; unmatched bases: 13. CDR3 amino acids: CASSDPILTGGRYEQYF. For the CDR3, the DNA is TGTGCCAGCAGTGATCCCATCTTAACAGGGGGCCGGTACGAGCAGTACTTC.

This clonotype has just a few counts. V gene TRBV7-3 combines with J gene TRBJ2-2; D is perhaps TRBD1 (6 bases). The V end lost 5 bases, the J end lost 5 bases, and 9 bases lay between the germline ends. Germline-derived CDR1 and CDR2 are SGHTA and FQGTGA. The CDR3 sequence is 13 residues long. The CDR3 coding sequence is TGTGCCAGCAGCGCACAGGGTACCGGGGAGCTGTTTTTT. Encoded protein: CASSAQGTGELFF.

The chain carries TRBV7-9 and TRBJ2-2; 9 bases are shared with TRBD2. V lost 5 bases, J lost 6 bases, and 4 bases stayed unmatched. Germline V gene lookup returns CDR1 SEHNR and CDR2 FQNEAQ (reference sequence). This CDR3 spans 14 amino acids. Here the CDR3 reads CASSPVAGAGELFF. The CDR3, as DNA: TGTGCCAGCAGCCCCGTAGCGGGAGCCGGGGAGCTGTTTTTT.

This chain links TRBV11-2 with TRBJ2-3, with D uncertain. Germline V gives CDR1 SGHAT, CDR2 FQNNGV. V lost 5 bases to trimming and J lost 5 bases, with 8 bases between them. This CDR3 is 12 amino acids long. The CDR3 loop is CASSPHGDTQYF. The CDR3 DNA reads as TGTGCCAGCAGCCCGCACGGAGATACGCAGTATTTT.

This rearrangement joins TRBV7-8 to TRBJ2-1; weak D call: TRBD1 (6 bases). Germline lookup yields CDR1 SGHVS and CDR2 FQNEAQ. The CDR3 has 17 residues. V shed 0 bases and J shed 4 bases, with 16 bases lying between them. Written as DNA, the CDR3 is TGTGCCAGCAGCTTAGCCCTAGCCCTGAGGGGGTACAATGAGCAGTTCTTC. It yields the protein CASSLALALRGYNEQFF.